This T cell receptor beta chain was sequenced in a study of T cell responses to AZD1222 COVID-19 vaccine. General study findings and limits: Increases in Spike-specific TCR breadth and depth were seen after two AZD1222 doses. Unmutated regions of variants are reportedly targeted by nearly half of spike-specific TCRs.

With regard to this clone: As yet, its antigen is unknown.

Here immunoSEQ multiplex PCR was the method, and the copy in TCRdb shows in-frame clones only, minus some. The sample includes 65,000 to 80,000 clones, about 90% of them seen just once. This CDR3 contains 14 residues. Germline CDR1 is SNHLY and CDR2 is FYNNEI. J lost 5 bases, V lost 10 bases, and 8 bases had no gene match. The source of this sequence is an adult in good health. The source material was peripheral blood, sampled on day 0 of MenACWY control vaccination. This chain uses TRBV2 with TRBJ2-1, with 10 bases lining up with TRBD1. CDR3 DNA: TGTGCCATCCCTGGACAGGGGGAACACAATGAGCAGTTCTTC. It yields the protein CAIPGQGEHNEQFF.